This T cell receptor beta chain appears in the sequencing data of a study of beta chain features in type 1 diabetes. Comments on this clone: Its specificity is unknown.

Study-wide findings and caveats: Shorter TCRB CDR3s, moderately but significantly so, were found in Type 1 diabetes patients in all four CD4+ subsets.

Every isolated RNA sample was fully reverse transcribed, so sequencing captured expressed TCRB transcripts. Assay: immunoSEQ multiplex PCR; the TCRdb copy retains only in-frame clones and omits some. The table lists about 230,000 clones, around 15% of them singletons. This CDR3 is built from 17 residues. V lost 2 bases and J lost 4, with 18 bases in between. Germline-derived CDR1 and CDR2 are SEHNR and FQNEAQ (reference sequence). The sample taken for sequencing was naive CD4+ T cells from blood. This sequence originates from a man younger than 40 with type 1 diabetes. The chain couples TRBV7-9 to TRBJ2-1; D tentatively reads TRBD1 or TRBD2 (5 bases each). The CDR3 DNA reads as TGTGCCAGCAGCTTAACCGCGACCGGGACGGCTTACAATGAGCAGTTCTTC. Translation gives CASSLTATGTAYNEQFF. The complete variable domain, with remaining parts taken from reference TRBV7-9 and TRBJ2-1, reads DTGVSQNPRHKITKRGQNVTFRCDPISEHNRLYWYRQTLGQGPEFLTYFQNEAQLEKSRLLSDRFSAERPKGSFSTLEIQRTEQGDSAMYLCASSLTATGTAYNEQFFGPGTRLTVL.